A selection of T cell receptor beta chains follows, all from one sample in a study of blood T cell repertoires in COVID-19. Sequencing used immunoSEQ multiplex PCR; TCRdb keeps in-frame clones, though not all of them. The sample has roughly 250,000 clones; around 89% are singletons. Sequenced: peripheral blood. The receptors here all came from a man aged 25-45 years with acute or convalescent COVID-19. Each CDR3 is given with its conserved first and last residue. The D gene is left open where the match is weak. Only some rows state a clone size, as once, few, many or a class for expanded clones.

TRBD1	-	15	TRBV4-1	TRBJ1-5	CASSQETGKNQPQHF	TGCGCCAGCAGCCAAGAGACAGGGAAGAATCAGCCCCAGCATTTT
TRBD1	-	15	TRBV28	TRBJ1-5	CASSFYRGLGQPQHF	TGTGCCAGCAGTTTCTACAGGGGGCTCGGTCAGCCCCAGCATTTT
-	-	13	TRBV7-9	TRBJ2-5	CASSPVHQETQYF	TGTGCCAGCAGCCCAGTCCACCAAGAGACCCAGTACTTC
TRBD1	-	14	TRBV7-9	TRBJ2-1	CASSPTGSYNEQFF	TGTGCCAGCAGCCCGACAGGGTCATACAATGAGCAGTTCTTC
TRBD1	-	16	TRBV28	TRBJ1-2	CASSSPTGAGVYGYTF	TGTGCCAGCAGTTCCCCGACAGGGGCTGGTGTCTATGGCTACACCTTC
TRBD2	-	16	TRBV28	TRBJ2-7	CASSPYGTSGTYEQYF	TGTGCCAGCAGCCCCTACGGGACTAGCGGAACCTACGAGCAGTACTTC
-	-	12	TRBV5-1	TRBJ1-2	CASSSYRDGYTF	TGCGCCAGCAGCTCGTACAGGGACGGCTACACCTTC
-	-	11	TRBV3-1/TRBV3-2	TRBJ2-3	CASSRADTQYF	TGTGCCAGCAGCCGAGCAGATACGCAGTATTTT
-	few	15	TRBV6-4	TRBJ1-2	CASSDSGRINYGYTF	TGTGCCAGCAGTGACTCGGGGCGGATTAACTATGGCTACACCTTC
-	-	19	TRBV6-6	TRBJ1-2	CASSPKPIPQPGRDYGYTF	TGTGCCAGCAGTCCAAAACCTATACCCCAGCCGGGGAGAGACTATGGCTACACCTTC
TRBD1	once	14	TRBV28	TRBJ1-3	CASIQGGSGNTIYF	TGTGCCAGCATCCAGGGGGGTTCTGGAAACACCATATATTTT
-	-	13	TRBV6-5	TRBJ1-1	CASSFPGFKEAFF	TGTGCCAGCAGTTTCCCAGGGTTTAAAGAAGCTTTCTTT
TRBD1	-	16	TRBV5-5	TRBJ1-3	CASSSLTGTGGNTIYF	TGTGCCAGCAGTTCCCTGACCGGGACAGGGGGAAACACCATATATTTT
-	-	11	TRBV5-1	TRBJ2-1	CASSFLNEQFF	TGCGCCAGCAGCTTTCTAAATGAGCAGTTCTTC
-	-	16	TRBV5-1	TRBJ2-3	CASREVFGTPGDTQYF	TGCGCCAGCAGGGAGGTATTCGGAACCCCGGGAGATACGCAGTATTTT
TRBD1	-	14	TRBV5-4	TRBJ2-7	CASSPGTGVYEQYF	TGTGCCAGCAGCCCCGGGACAGGGGTCTACGAGCAGTACTTC
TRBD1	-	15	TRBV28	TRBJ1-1	CASRGTGEGNTEAFF	TGTGCCAGCAGGGGGACAGGGGAGGGGAACACTGAAGCTTTCTTT
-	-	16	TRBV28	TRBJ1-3	CAGSSGTSGSGNTIYF	TGTGCCGGCTCGAGCGGGACTTCAGGCTCTGGAAACACCATATATTTT
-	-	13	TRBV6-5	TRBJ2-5	CASRRQDQETQYF	TGTGCCAGCAGGAGACAGGACCAAGAGACCCAGTACTTC
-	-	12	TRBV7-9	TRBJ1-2	CASSRESYGYTF	TGTGCCAGCAGTCGAGAATCCTATGGCTACACCTTC
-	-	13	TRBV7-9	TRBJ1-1	CASRRTVNTEAFF	TGTGCCAGCAGGCGGACAGTGAACACTGAAGCTTTCTTT
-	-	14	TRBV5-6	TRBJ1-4	CASSLAISRGKLFF	TGTGCCAGCAGCTTGGCCATAAGTCGGGGGAAACTGTTTTTT
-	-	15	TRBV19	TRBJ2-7	CASSITGDRLYEQYF	TGTGCCAGTAGTATAACGGGGGACAGATTATACGAGCAGTACTTC
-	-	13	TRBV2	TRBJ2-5	CARTGTGEETQYF	TGTGCCAGGACCGGGACTGGGGAAGAGACCCAGTACTTC
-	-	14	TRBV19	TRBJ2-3	CASCFSSSTDTQYF	TGTGCCAGTTGTTTTTCCTCTAGCACAGATACGCAGTATTTT
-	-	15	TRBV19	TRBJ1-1	CASSIGRGMNTEAFF	TGTGCCAGTAGTATAGGGCGAGGGATGAACACTGAAGCTTTCTTT
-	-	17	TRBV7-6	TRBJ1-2	CASSLLPPGDTNYGYTF	TGTGCCAGCAGCTTACTCCCCCCCGGGGATACTAACTATGGCTACACCTTC
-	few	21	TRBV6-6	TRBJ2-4	CASSNSYSGPKIQGAKNIQYF	TGTGCCAGCAGCAACTCCTACTCCGGCCCTAAAATACAGGGAGCCAAAAACATTCAGTACTTC
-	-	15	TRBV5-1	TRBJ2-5	CASSLAVGGSETQYF	TGCGCCAGCAGCTTGGCCGTGGGGGGTTCAGAGACCCAGTACTTC
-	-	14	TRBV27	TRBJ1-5	CASATLGGEWPQHF	TGTGCCAGCGCCACTTTGGGGGGTGAGTGGCCCCAGCATTTT
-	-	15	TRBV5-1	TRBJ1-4	CASSLARATNEKLFF	TGCGCCAGCAGCTTGGCACGGGCAACTAATGAAAAACTGTTTTTT
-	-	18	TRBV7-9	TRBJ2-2	CASRLPLIQESNTGELFF	TGTGCCAGCAGACTACCTCTTATACAGGAATCGAACACCGGGGAGCTGTTTTTT
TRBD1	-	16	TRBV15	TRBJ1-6	CATSRGDGQGGSPLHF	TGTGCCACCAGCAGAGGAGACGGACAGGGTGGTTCACCCCTCCACTTT